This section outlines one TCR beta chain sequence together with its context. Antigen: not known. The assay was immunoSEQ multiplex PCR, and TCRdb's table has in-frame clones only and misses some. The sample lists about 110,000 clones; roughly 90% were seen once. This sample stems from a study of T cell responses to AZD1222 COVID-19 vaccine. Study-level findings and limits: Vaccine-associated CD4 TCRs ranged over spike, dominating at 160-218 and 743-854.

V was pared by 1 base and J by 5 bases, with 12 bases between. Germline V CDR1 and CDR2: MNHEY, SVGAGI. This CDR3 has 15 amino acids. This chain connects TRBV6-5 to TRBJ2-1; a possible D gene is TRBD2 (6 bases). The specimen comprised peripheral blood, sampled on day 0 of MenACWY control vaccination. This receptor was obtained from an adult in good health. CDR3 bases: TGTGCCAGCAGTTACTACCTAGGAGGGAACAATGAGCAGTTCTTC. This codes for CASSYYLGGNNEQFF.